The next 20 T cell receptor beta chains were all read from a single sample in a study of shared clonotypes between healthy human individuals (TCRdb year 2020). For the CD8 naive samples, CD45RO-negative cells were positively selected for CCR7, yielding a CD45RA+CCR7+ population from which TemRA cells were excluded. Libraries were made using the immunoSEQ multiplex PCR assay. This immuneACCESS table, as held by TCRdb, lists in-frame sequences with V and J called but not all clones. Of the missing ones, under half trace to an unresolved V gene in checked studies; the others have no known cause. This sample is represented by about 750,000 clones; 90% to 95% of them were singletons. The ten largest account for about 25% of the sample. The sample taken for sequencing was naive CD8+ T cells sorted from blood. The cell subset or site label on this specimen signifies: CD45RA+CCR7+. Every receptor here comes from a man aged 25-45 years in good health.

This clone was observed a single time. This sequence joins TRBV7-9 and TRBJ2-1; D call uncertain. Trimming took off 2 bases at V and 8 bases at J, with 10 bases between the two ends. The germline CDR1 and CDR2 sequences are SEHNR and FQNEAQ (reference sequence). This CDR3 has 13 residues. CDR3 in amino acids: CASSLWESDEQFF. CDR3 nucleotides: TGTGCCAGCAGCTTATGGGAATCTGATGAGCAGTTCTTC.

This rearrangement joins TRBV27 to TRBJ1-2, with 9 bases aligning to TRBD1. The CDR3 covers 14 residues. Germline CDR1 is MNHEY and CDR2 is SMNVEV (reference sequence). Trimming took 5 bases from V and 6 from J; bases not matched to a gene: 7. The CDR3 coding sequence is TGTGCCAGCAGTGAAGCCGGGACAGGGAATGGCTACACCTTC. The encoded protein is CASSEAGTGNGYTF.

The CDR3: CASSLVLAGYQPSSYNEQFF. The CDR3 DNA sequence: TGTGCCAGCAGCTTGGTTCTAGCGGGATACCAACCTAGCTCCTACAATGAGCAGTTCTTC. The gene calls are TRBV5-4 and TRBJ2-1; 9 positions match TRBD2. Germline CDR1 reads SGHNT; CDR2 reads YYREEE (reference sequence). This CDR3 is 20 amino acids long. V lost 0 bases, J lost 0 bases, and 13 bases stayed unmatched.

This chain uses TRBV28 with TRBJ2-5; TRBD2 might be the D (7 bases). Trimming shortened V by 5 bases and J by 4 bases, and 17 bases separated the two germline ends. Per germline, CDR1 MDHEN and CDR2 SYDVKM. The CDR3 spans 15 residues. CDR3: CASSPLTGGVETQYF. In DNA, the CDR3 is TGTGCCAGCAGTCCCCTCACGGGGGGCGTAGAGACCCAGTACTTC.

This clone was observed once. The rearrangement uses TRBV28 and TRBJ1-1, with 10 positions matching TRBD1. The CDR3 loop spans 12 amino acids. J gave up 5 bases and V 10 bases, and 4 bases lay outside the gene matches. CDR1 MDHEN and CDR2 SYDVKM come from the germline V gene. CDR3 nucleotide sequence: TGTGCCACCGGACAGGGGGTAACTGAAGCTTTCTTT. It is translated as CATGQGVTEAFF.

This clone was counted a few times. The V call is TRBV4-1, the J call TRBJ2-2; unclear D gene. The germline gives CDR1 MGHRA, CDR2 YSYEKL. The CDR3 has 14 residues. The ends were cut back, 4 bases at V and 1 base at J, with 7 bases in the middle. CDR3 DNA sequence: TGCGCCAGCAGCCCTTTCCGGAACACCGGGGAGCTGTTTTTT. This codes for CASSPFRNTGELFF.

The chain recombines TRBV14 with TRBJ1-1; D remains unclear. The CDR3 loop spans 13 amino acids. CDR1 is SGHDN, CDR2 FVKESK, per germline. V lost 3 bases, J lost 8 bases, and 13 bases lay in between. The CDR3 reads CASSHYRGVEAFF. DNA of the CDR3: TGTGCCAGCAGCCACTATCGCGGAGTGGAAGCTTTCTTT.

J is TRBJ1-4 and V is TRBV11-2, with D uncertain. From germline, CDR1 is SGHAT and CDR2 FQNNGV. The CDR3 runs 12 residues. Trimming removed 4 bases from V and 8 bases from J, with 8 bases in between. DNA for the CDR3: TGTGCCAGCAGCTCAGGTTTAGAAAAACTGTTTTTT. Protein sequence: CASSSGLEKLFF.

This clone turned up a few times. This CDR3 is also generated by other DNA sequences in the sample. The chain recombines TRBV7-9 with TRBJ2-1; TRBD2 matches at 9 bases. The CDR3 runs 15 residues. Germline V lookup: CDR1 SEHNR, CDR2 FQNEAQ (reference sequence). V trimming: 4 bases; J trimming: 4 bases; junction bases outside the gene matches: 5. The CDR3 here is CASSSTSGIYNEQFF. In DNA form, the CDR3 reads TGTGCCAGCAGCTCGACTAGCGGAATTTACAATGAGCAGTTCTTC. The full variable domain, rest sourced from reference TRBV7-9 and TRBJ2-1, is DTGVSQNPRHKITKRGQNVTFRCDPISEHNRLYWYRQTLGQGPEFLTYFQNEAQLEKSRLLSDRFSAERPKGSFSTLEIQRTEQGDSAMYLCASSSTSGIYNEQFFGPGTRLTVL.

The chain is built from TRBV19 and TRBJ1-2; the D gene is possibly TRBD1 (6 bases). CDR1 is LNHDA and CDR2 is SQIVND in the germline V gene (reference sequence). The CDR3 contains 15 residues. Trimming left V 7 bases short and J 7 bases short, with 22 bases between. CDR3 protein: CASTSTGQGISGYTF. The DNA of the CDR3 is TGTGCCAGTACTTCGACGGGCCAGGGGATTTCTGGCTACACCTTC. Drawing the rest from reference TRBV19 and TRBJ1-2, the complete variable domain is DGGITQSPKYLFRKEGQNVTLSCEQNLNHDAMYWYRQDPGQGLRLIYYSQIVNDFQKGDIAEGYSVSREKKESFPLTVTSAQKNPTAFYLCASTSTGQGISGYTFGSGTRLTVV.

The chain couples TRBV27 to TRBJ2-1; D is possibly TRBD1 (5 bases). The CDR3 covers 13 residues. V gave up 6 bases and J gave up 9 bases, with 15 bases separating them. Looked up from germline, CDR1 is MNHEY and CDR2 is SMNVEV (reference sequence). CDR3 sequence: CASRGTGEPEQFF. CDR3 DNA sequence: TGTGCCAGCAGAGGAACAGGAGAACCTGAGCAGTTCTTC.

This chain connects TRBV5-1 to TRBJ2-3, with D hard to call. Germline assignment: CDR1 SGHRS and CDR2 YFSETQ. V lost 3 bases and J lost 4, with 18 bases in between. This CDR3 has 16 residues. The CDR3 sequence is CASSSLFVKAPDTQYF. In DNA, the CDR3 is TGCGCCAGCAGCTCTCTCTTTGTAAAGGCCCCAGATACGCAGTATTTT. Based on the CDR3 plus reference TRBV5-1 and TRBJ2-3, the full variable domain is KAGVTQTPRYLIKTRGQQVTLSCSPISGHRSVSWYQQTPGQGLQFLFEYFSETQRNKGNFPGRFSGRQFSNSRSEMNVSTLELGDSALYLCASSSLFVKAPDTQYFGPGTRLTVL.

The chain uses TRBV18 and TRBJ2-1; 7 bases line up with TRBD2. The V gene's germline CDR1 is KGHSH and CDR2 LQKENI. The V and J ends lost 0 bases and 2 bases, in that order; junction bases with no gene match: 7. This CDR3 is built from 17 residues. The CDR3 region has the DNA TGTGCCAGCTCACCACCCCCAACTAGCGTCGCCTACAATGAGCAGTTCTTC. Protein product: CASSPPPTSVAYNEQFF.

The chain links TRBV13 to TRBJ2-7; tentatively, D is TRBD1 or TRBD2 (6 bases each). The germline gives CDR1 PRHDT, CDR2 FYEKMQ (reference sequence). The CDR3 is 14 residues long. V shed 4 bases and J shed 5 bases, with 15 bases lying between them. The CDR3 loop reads CASSSPLGGHEQYF. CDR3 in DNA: TGTGCCAGCAGCTCACCGTTGGGGGGCCACGAGCAGTACTTC.

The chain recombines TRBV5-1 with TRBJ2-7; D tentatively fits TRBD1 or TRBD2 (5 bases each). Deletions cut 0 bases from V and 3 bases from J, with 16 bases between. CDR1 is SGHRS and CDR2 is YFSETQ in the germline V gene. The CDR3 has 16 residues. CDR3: CASSLVPGLAHYEQYF. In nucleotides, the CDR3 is TGCGCCAGCAGCTTGGTGCCGGGGCTAGCCCACTACGAGCAGTACTTC. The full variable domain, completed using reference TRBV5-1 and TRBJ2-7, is KAGVTQTPRYLIKTRGQQVTLSCSPISGHRSVSWYQQTPGQGLQFLFEYFSETQRNKGNFPGRFSGRQFSNSRSEMNVSTLELGDSALYLCASSLVPGLAHYEQYFGPGTRLTVT.

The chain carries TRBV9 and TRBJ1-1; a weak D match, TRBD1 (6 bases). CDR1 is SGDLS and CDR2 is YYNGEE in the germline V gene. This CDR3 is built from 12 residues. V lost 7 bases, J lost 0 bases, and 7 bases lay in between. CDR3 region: CASGDMNTEAFF. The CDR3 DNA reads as TGTGCCAGCGGGGACATGAACACTGAAGCTTTCTTT.

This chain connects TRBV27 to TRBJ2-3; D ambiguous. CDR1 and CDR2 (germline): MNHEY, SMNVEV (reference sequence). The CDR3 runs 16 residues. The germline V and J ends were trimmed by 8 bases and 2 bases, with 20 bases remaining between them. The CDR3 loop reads CASPPPGSQPTDTQYF. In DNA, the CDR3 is TGTGCCAGCCCCCCCCCGGGCTCCCAGCCCACAGATACGCAGTATTTT.

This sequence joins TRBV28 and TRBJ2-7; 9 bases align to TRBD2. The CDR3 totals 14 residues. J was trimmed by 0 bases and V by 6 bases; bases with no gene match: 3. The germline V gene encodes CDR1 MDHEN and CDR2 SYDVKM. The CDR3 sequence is CASRRTSVSYEQYF. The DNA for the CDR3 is TGTGCCAGCAGACGGACTAGCGTCTCCTACGAGCAGTACTTC.

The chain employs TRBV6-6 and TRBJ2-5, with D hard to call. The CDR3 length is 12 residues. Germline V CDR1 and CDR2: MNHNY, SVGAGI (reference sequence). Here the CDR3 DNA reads TGTGCAAGTCTTAAAAGCCAAGAGACCCAGTACTTC. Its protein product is CASLKSQETQYF.

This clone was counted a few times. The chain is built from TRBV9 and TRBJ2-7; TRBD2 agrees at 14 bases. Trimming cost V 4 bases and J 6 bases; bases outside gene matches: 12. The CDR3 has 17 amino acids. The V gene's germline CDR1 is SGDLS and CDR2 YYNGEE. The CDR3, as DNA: TGTGCCAGCAGCCCCCTCACCGGGACTAGCGGGAGAGGCGAGCAGTACTTC. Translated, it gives CASSPLTGTSGRGEQYF.